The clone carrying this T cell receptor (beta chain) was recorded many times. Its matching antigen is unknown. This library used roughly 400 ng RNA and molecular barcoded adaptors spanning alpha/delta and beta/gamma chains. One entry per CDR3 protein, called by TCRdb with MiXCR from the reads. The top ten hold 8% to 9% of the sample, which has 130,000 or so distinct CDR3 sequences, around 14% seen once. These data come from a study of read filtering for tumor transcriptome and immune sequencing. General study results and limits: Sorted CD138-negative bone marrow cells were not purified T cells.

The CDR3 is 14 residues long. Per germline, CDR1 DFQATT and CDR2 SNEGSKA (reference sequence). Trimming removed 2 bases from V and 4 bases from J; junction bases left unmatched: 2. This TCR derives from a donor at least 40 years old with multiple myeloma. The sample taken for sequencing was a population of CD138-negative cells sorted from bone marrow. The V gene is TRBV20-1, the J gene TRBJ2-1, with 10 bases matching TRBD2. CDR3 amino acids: CSARPGLAYNEQFF. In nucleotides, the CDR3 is TGCAGTGCTAGACCGGGACTAGCGTACAATGAGCAGTTCTTC.